This TCR beta chain was recovered during a study of shared clonotypes between healthy human individuals. Overall study context: Each donor had three CD4 naive, three CD4 memory, two CD8 naive and one CD8 memory plate.

Germline CDR1 and CDR2: SNHLY and FYNNEI. There are 14 residues in the CDR3. The trim removed 8 bases at V and 2 bases at J, leaving 6 bases unmatched. The authors' processing: Junction-only immunoSEQ data arrived without quality scores, meaning filtering differed. Method: immunoSEQ multiplex PCR; TCRdb's copy keeps in-frame clones and lacks some. The V and J calls and clone size are taken from that table; D and trimming were inferred from the DNA. This sample has approximately 1.5 million clones, with approximately 98.5% found just once. Sequenced: naive CD4+ T cells sorted from blood. Documented subset: CD45RA+ positively selected. The V and J genes are TRBV2 and TRBJ1-1; 9 bases align to TRBD1. This clonotype was obtained from a man aged 25 to 40 in good health. The chain's CDR3 is CASLTDRGNTEAFF. CDR3 DNA: TGTGCCAGCTTAACGGACAGGGGAAACACTGAAGCTTTCTTT. Supplemented by reference TRBV2 and TRBJ1-1, the full variable domain reads EPEVTQTPSHQVTQMGQEVILRCVPISNHLYFYWYRQILGQKVEFLVSFYNNEISEKSEIFDDQFSVERPDGSNFTLKIRSTKLEDSAMYFCASLTDRGNTEAFFGQGTRLTVV.